The 18 T cell receptor beta chains in this list originate from one sample, sequenced in a study of beta chain features in type 1 diabetes. Study-wide results and limits: A moderate, significant TCRB CDR3 shortening appeared in type 1 diabetes across four CD4+ subsets.

Their target antigens are unknown. The whole isolated RNA underwent reverse transcription, so sequencing captured expressed TCRB transcripts. Repertoires were generated with immunoSEQ multiplex PCR, while TCRdb's copy carries only in-frame clones and drops some. Counted here are approximately 170,000 clones, 6.5% to 9.5% occurring once; the ten biggest clones make up about 1%. Input material: central memory CD4+ T cells from blood. The receptors shown here come from a woman in her thirties or forties with type 1 diabetes.

The chain uses TRBV19 and TRBJ1-2, with 7 bases matching TRBD1. V lost 6 bases to trimming and J lost 4 bases; unmatched junction nucleotides: 14. Germline V CDR1 and CDR2: LNHDA, SQIVND (reference sequence). The CDR3 totals 16 residues. The CDR3 sequence is CASRTTGTEYSYGYTF. CDR3 nucleotide sequence: TGTGCCAGTAGGACTACCGGGACAGAGTATTCCTATGGCTACACCTTC. Full variable domain (outside the CDR3, taken from reference TRBV19 and TRBJ1-2): DGGITQSPKYLFRKEGQNVTLSCEQNLNHDAMYWYRQDPGQGLRLIYYSQIVNDFQKGDIAEGYSVSREKKESFPLTVTSAQKNPTAFYLCASRTTGTEYSYGYTFGSGTRLTVV.

This clone was seen more than once but under ten times. The J gene is TRBJ1-2, the V gene TRBV28; TRBD1 aligns across 8 bases. The germline CDR1 and CDR2 sequences are MDHEN and SYDVKM. The V gene end was trimmed by 5 bases and the J gene end by 7 bases; junction bases not matched to a gene: 12. The CDR3 totals 15 residues. The CDR3 region is CASSPRGQGVRGYTF. The CDR3 DNA is TGTGCCAGCAGTCCGCGCGGACAGGGTGTTCGTGGCTACACCTTC.

This clone was seen only a few times. This rearrangement joins TRBV19 to TRBJ1-1, with a tentative D call TRBD1 (5 bases). The germline V gene encodes CDR1 LNHDA and CDR2 SQIVND (reference sequence). The V end lost 7 bases, the J end lost 0 bases, and 9 bases lay between the germline ends. The CDR3 consists of 13 residues. In DNA, the CDR3 is TGTGCCAGTACCCCGACAGTGAACACTGAAGCTTTCTTT. This sequence encodes CASTPTVNTEAFF.

This clone appeared a few times. The chain has TRBV6-5 and TRBJ2-1; D might be TRBD2 (5 bases). CDR1 MNHEY and CDR2 SVGAGI come from the germline V gene. Trimming took off 8 bases at V and 6 bases at J, with 14 bases between the two ends. The length of the CDR3 is 13 residues. The CDR3 DNA sequence: TGTGCCAGCGGTCCGGGGTCGAGCAATGAGCAGTTCTTC. This sequence encodes CASGPGSSNEQFF.

This clone was detected many times. The chain links TRBV29-1 to TRBJ2-2; D is undetermined. CDR1 and CDR2 (germline): SQVTM, ANQGSEA. Trimming removed 3 bases at V and 4 bases at J, with 9 bases between. The CDR3 has 13 residues. The CDR3 coding sequence is TGCAGCGTTGACTCTATTTTCACCGGGGAGCTGTTTTTT. Translating gives CSVDSIFTGELFF.

The rearrangement joins TRBV6-6 to TRBJ1-1; TRBD1 is a possible D gene (6 bases). Trimming left V 3 bases short and J 0 bases short, with 8 bases between. Per germline, CDR1 MNHNY and CDR2 SVGAGI (reference sequence). The CDR3 consists of 14 residues. The CDR3 reads CASSYTGMNTEAFF. The CDR3, as DNA: TGTGCCAGCAGTTATACAGGGATGAACACTGAAGCTTTCTTT.

This clone showed up just a few times. The chain carries TRBV5-6 and TRBJ1-1, with D perhaps TRBD1 (6 bases). V lost 5 bases, J lost 0 bases, and 14 bases lay in between. This CDR3 comprises 15 residues. Germline CDR1 and CDR2: SGHDT and YYEEEE. This CDR3 is CASRPRTAMNTEAFF. In DNA, the CDR3 is TGTGCCAGCAGACCAAGGACAGCTATGAACACTGAAGCTTTCTTT.

In its sample, this clone was seen a few times. V and J are TRBV20-1 and TRBJ1-4; unclear D gene. V was clipped by 5 bases and J by 8 bases, with 9 bases between them. The CDR3 has 11 residues. Germline assignment: CDR1 DFQATT and CDR2 SNEGSKA (reference sequence). CDR3 in DNA: TGCAGTGCTTCGGGTGGGGAAAAACTGTTTTTT. It yields the protein CSASGGEKLFF.

This clone was detected a few times. J is TRBJ2-1 and V is TRBV27; 9 nucleotides align to TRBD1. Germline assignment: CDR1 MNHEY and CDR2 SMNVEV (reference sequence). V shed 2 bases, J shed 9 bases, and the junction held 5 bases outside the gene matches. The length of the CDR3 is 14 residues. The CDR3 spells CASSLNRGQVEQFF. CDR3 sequence (DNA): TGTGCCAGCAGTTTAAACAGGGGGCAAGTTGAGCAGTTCTTC.

The rearrangement joins TRBV19 to TRBJ1-6; D gene unclear. V lost 3 bases to trimming and J lost 6 bases, with 12 bases between them. The germline gives CDR1 LNHDA, CDR2 SQIVND (reference sequence). The CDR3 runs to 15 residues. As DNA, the CDR3 is TGTGCCAGTAGTATTGCAGGTCTGGGTAATTCACCCCTCCACTTT. This translates into CASSIAGLGNSPLHF.

This clone was counted between two and nine times. The chain is built from TRBV15 and TRBJ2-2, with TRBD2 matching over 8 bases. J was trimmed by 3 bases and V by 3 bases; bases with no gene match: 6. CDR3 length: 16 residues. Germline V CDR1 and CDR2: LNHNV, YYDKDF (reference sequence). In nucleotides, the CDR3 is TGTGCCACCAGCAGGGGAGCGGGAGTAGACACCGGGGAGCTGTTTTTT. Its protein product is CATSRGAGVDTGELFF.

This clone was picked up a small number of times. The chain couples TRBV19 to TRBJ1-5; D is perhaps TRBD1 (5 bases). Trimming removed 5 bases from V and 3 bases from J, with 17 bases in between. This CDR3 is 16 amino acids long. Per the germline V gene, CDR1 is LNHDA and CDR2 is SQIVND (reference sequence). The CDR3 sequence is CASSFREGHVNQPQHF. The CDR3 nucleotides read TGTGCCAGTAGTTTTCGGGAGGGGCATGTCAATCAGCCCCAGCATTTT.

This clone was seen a few times. The chain carries TRBV19 and TRBJ1-6; 12 nucleotides agree with TRBD1. CDR3 length: 17 amino acids. V lost 5 bases to trimming and J lost 4 bases; unmatched junction nucleotides: 6. The germline V gene has CDR1 LNHDA and CDR2 SQIVND (reference sequence). CDR3 amino acids: CASSGGTGGVYNSPLHF. Written as DNA, the CDR3 is TGTGCCAGTAGTGGAGGGACAGGGGGCGTGTATAATTCACCCCTCCACTTT.

This clone was recorded a few times. The V call is TRBV7-9, the J call TRBJ1-3; 7 bases match TRBD1. Trimming cost V 5 bases and J 4 bases; bases outside gene matches: 11. CDR1 and CDR2 from the germline V gene are SEHNR and FQNEAQ (reference sequence). CDR3 length: 16 amino acids. The CDR3 protein is CASSPRGGGEGNTIYF. The CDR3 nucleotides are TGTGCCAGCAGCCCACGAGGAGGGGGCGAAGGAAACACCATATATTTT.

This clone turned up a few times. The V and J genes are TRBV4-3 and TRBJ1-5; no reliable D call. The CDR3 has 14 amino acids. The germline V gene encodes CDR1 LGHNA and CDR2 YSLEER. V lost 1 base and J lost 0, with 4 bases in between. The CDR3 region has the DNA TGCGCCAGCAGCCAAGCCCTTAGCAATCAGCCCCAGCATTTT. Translating gives CASSQALSNQPQHF.

This clone was seen at least ten times. The V gene is TRBV18, the J gene TRBJ2-7; D uncertain. This CDR3 spans 13 amino acids. The germline V and J ends were trimmed by 2 bases and 5 bases, with 10 bases remaining between them. Germline V gene sequence: CDR1 KGHSH, CDR2 LQKENI. CDR3 sequence reads: CASSPAQIHEQYF. The CDR3 DNA reads as TGTGCCAGCTCACCAGCCCAGATCCACGAGCAGTACTTC.

This clone was counted between two and nine times. V and J are TRBV4-3 and TRBJ2-7; weak D call: TRBD1 (6 bases). Trimming removed 4 bases at V and 2 bases at J, with 9 bases between. The CDR3 spans 13 residues. Germline V gene sequence: CDR1 LGHNA, CDR2 YSLEER. In DNA form, the CDR3 reads TGCGCCAGCAGCCCCGGACAGCCCTACGAGCAGTACTTC. This translates into CASSPGQPYEQYF.

This clone appeared a few times. The V gene is TRBV4-3, the J gene TRBJ1-5; 9 nucleotides agree with TRBD1. Unmatched junction bases numbered 11, after V lost 2 bases and J lost 12 bases. Germline V gene data show CDR1 as LGHNA and CDR2 as YSLEER. This CDR3 is 15 amino acids long. CDR3 region: CASSQSRDRVSRQHF. CDR3 in DNA: TGCGCCAGCAGCCAATCCCGGGACAGGGTGTCCCGCCAGCATTTT.